This entry lists 22 T cell receptor beta chains sequenced from one sample in a study of cytomegalovirus exposure and HLA in healthy donors. Using immunoSEQ multiplex PCR, the repertoire was profiled, and TCRdb retains in-frame clones only, with some absent. Of 200,000 or so clones in the sample, 85% to 95% were seen once. Sequencing input: PBMCs. The receptor set was obtained from a woman between 18 and 29 years old in good health and CMV-seronegative.

The rearrangement uses TRBV25-1 and TRBJ1-1, with D uncertain. Germline-derived CDR1 and CDR2 are MGHDK and SYGVNS. CDR3 length: 15 residues. With 0 bases removed from V and 1 base from J, the gap between germline ends came to 9 bases. The CDR3 nucleotides are TGTGCCAGCAGTGAATATGGAGAAGGGAACACTGAAGCTTTCTTT. Its protein product is CASSEYGEGNTEAFF.

This clone was seen once. The chain has TRBV28 and TRBJ1-4; 7 positions match TRBD1. V trimming: 7 bases; J trimming: 8 bases; junction bases outside the gene matches: 10. The V gene's germline CDR1 is MDHEN and CDR2 SYDVKM. The CDR3 has 14 residues. DNA for the CDR3: TGTGCCAGCACCCCAGACAGGGTAGGGGAAAAACTGTTTTTT. Translation: CASTPDRVGEKLFF.

For the CDR3, the DNA is TGTGCCAGCAGCCTAAGCTACGGCGGGATAGTTACCGGGGAGCTGTTTTTT. This translates into CASSLSYGGIVTGELFF. The genes are TRBV4-2 and TRBJ2-2; the D gene is possibly TRBD2 (6 bases). V was pared by 4 bases and J by 5 bases, with 20 bases between. In germline, CDR1 is LGHNA, CDR2 YNFKEQ. The length of the CDR3 is 17 residues.

V and J are TRBV12-5 and TRBJ2-7; perhaps TRBD2 as D (5 bases). With 1 base removed from V and 4 bases from J, the gap between germline ends came to 14 bases. This CDR3 is 15 amino acids long. Germline loops: CDR1 LGHNT, CDR2 FRNRAP. CDR3 sequence (DNA): TGTGCTAGTGGTTTGGGAGGGCGTGGTGGTTACGAGCAGTACTTC. Its protein is CASGLGGRGGYEQYF.

The CDR3 coding sequence is TGTGCCAGCAGCTTAGCAGGGCGTATATCAACTGAAGCTTTCTTT. This gives the protein CASSLAGRISTEAFF. This chain connects TRBV11-2 to TRBJ1-1, with D possibly TRBD1 on 5 matching bases. Per germline, CDR1 SGHAT and CDR2 FQNNGV. CDR3 size: 15 residues. V was pared by 1 base and J by 5 bases, with 14 bases between. The full variable domain, rest sourced from reference TRBV11-2 and TRBJ1-1, is EAGVAQSPRYKIIEKRQSVAFWCNPISGHATLYWYQQILGQGPKLLIQFQNNGVVDDSQLPKDRFSAERLKGVDSTLKIQPAKLEDSAVYLCASSLAGRISTEAFFGQGTRLTVV.

J is TRBJ2-3 and V is TRBV11-3; possibly TRBD2 for D (7 bases). The V gene's germline CDR1 is SGHNT and CDR2 YENEEA. Trimming stripped 8 bases from V and 7 bases from J, with 19 bases between. The length of the CDR3 is 14 residues. The CDR3 DNA sequence: TGTGCCAGCGGGATAGCGGGCGACAGGTATACGCAGTATTTT. It specifies CASGIAGDRYTQYF.

This clone was detected only once. This chain connects TRBV28 to TRBJ2-3, with D perhaps TRBD2 (6 bases). Germline lookup yields CDR1 MDHEN and CDR2 SYDVKM. V lost 7 bases to trimming and J lost 0 bases, with 8 bases between them. The CDR3 length is 13 residues. The CDR3 is CASIRESTDTQYF. CDR3 coding DNA: TGTGCCAGCATTCGGGAGAGCACAGATACGCAGTATTTT.

This chain links TRBV5-8 with TRBJ2-3, with 10 bases matching TRBD2. Germline lookup yields CDR1 SGHTS and CDR2 YDEGEE. The CDR3 loop spans 15 amino acids. V was clipped by 3 bases and J by 0 bases; unmatched bases: 1. In DNA, the CDR3 is TGTGCCAGCAGCTGGGGACTAGCGAGCACAGATACGCAGTATTTT. Translating it yields CASSWGLASTDTQYF.

This sequence joins TRBV25-1 and TRBJ2-2; 9 bases map to TRBD1. The CDR3 extends over 15 amino acids. Germline loops: CDR1 MGHDK, CDR2 SYGVNS. With V trimmed by 8 bases and J by 6 bases, 10 bases remained unmatched. CDR3 DNA sequence: TGTGCCAGCCTTTCTGGGACAGGGTTACCCGGGGAGCTGTTTTTT. Amino acid sequence: CASLSGTGLPGELFF.

CDR3 amino acids: CASSEEGQALYEQYF. DNA for the CDR3: TGTGCCAGCAGTGAAGAGGGACAGGCCCTCTACGAGCAGTACTTC. The chain has TRBV6-1 and TRBJ2-7; 8 nucleotides match TRBD1. Germline-derived CDR1 and CDR2 are MNHNS and SASEGT. There are 15 residues in the CDR3. The J segment lost 3 bases and the V segment lost 1 base, leaving 5 bases of the junction unmatched.

This rearrangement joins TRBV9 to TRBJ2-1, with a tentative D call TRBD2 (5 bases). Trimming stripped 3 bases from V and 5 bases from J, with 18 bases between. This CDR3 has 16 amino acids. Germline V gene sequence: CDR1 SGDLS, CDR2 YYNGEE. The DNA of the CDR3 is TGTGCCAGCAGCGGCGGCCGGAGGAGGCTGGACAATGAGCAGTTCTTC. Translating it yields CASSGGRRRLDNEQFF.

The chain has TRBV5-1 and TRBJ1-1; a possible D gene is TRBD1 (6 bases). The germline V gene has CDR1 SGHRS and CDR2 YFSETQ. There are 15 residues in the CDR3. Trimming cost V 3 bases and J 4 bases, with 16 bases left between them. CDR3 DNA: TGCGCCAGCAGCTGGAACAGGGCGGGGGGCACTGAAGCTTTCTTT. Translating it yields CASSWNRAGGTEAFF.

The chain employs TRBV18 and TRBJ2-1; D gene unclear. The CDR3 consists of 14 residues. Germline-derived CDR1 and CDR2 are KGHSH and LQKENI. The V end lost 3 bases, the J end lost 0 bases, and 6 bases lay between the germline ends. Written as DNA, the CDR3 is TGTGCCAGCTCACCCCCCGGCTCCTACAATGAGCAGTTCTTC. Protein sequence: CASSPPGSYNEQFF.

In its sample, this clone was seen a few times. This rearrangement joins TRBV19 to TRBJ1-5; 10 positions match TRBD1. The V gene end was trimmed by 4 bases and the J gene end by 7 bases; junction bases not matched to a gene: 10. CDR3 length: 16 residues. CDR1 and CDR2 from the germline V gene are LNHDA and SQIVND (reference sequence). The CDR3 bases are TGTGCCAGTAGTACCCAGGCCGGACAGGGGGACCAGCCCCAGCATTTT. The encoded protein is CASSTQAGQGDQPQHF.

This chain connects TRBV6-1 to TRBJ1-2, with 9 bases lining up with TRBD1. The CDR3 contains 13 residues. In germline, CDR1 is MNHNS, CDR2 SASEGT. After removal of 7 bases from V and 5 bases from J, the junction contained 5 bases not matched to a gene. The CDR3 sequence: CASTSGQGYGYTF. The CDR3 DNA is TGTGCCAGCACCTCGGGACAGGGATATGGCTACACCTTC.

The chain is built from TRBV30 and TRBJ2-6; D gene uncertain. Germline CDR1 GTSNPN, CDR2 SVGIG (reference sequence). CDR3 length equals 16 residues. V was trimmed by 2 bases and J by 0 bases, leaving 11 bases between them. CDR3 coding DNA: TGTGCCTGGAGTCCCCGACACCTCTCTGGGGCCAACGTCCTGACTTTC. Amino acid sequence: CAWSPRHLSGANVLTF.

This clone occurred once. The chain employs TRBV29-1 and TRBJ2-3, with D tentatively TRBD2 (6 bases). V was shortened by 7 bases and J by 0 bases, with 11 bases between the two germline ends. Germline V lookup: CDR1 SQVTM, CDR2 ANQGSEA. The CDR3 length is 13 residues. Written as DNA, the CDR3 is TGCAGCGGGGGGACTTCTAGCACAGATACGCAGTATTTT. As protein: CSGGTSSTDTQYF.

V usage is TRBV5-1 and J usage is TRBJ2-5, with TRBD2 identical over 12 bases. Germline CDR1 is SGHRS and CDR2 is YFSETQ. The V gene end was trimmed by 3 bases and the J gene end by 3 bases; junction bases not matched to a gene: 6. CDR3 length equals 16 residues. DNA of the CDR3: TGCGCCAGCAGCTCTCTAGCGGGAGGGCCGGAAGAGACCCAGTACTTC. Its protein is CASSSLAGGPEETQYF.

The chain joins TRBV11-2 to TRBJ2-3, with 7 bases aligning to TRBD1. Germline assignment: CDR1 SGHAT and CDR2 FQNNGV. V trimming: 5 bases; J trimming: 6 bases; junction bases outside the gene matches: 11. This CDR3 region has 15 residues. In DNA form, the CDR3 reads TGTGCCAGCAGCCCAGCTTACCTACAGGGGGATACGCAGTATTTT. The encoded protein is CASSPAYLQGDTQYF.

This rearrangement joins TRBV19 to TRBJ2-3, with 9 bases identical to TRBD2. The V segment lost 3 bases and the J segment 2 bases; nucleotides outside the gene matches: 3. Per the germline V gene, CDR1 is LNHDA and CDR2 is SQIVND (reference sequence). The length of the CDR3 is 15 residues. CDR3 sequence: CASSISSGDTDTQYF. CDR3 sequence (DNA): TGTGCCAGTAGTATTTCTAGCGGGGACACAGATACGCAGTATTTT.

This clone was seen a single time. The chain combines TRBV28 with TRBJ2-7, with a weak D call TRBD1 (5 bases). Trimming removed 3 bases at V and 9 bases at J, with 12 bases between. The CDR3 loop spans 12 amino acids. Germline values: CDR1 MDHEN, CDR2 SYDVKM. The CDR3 here is CASSFAGLGQYF. The CDR3 region has the DNA TGTGCCAGCAGTTTCGCAGGGTTGGGGCAGTACTTC.

This clone has more than one count but fewer than ten. Distinct nucleotide sequences in the sample also encode this CDR3. The chain links TRBV27 to TRBJ2-7; possibly TRBD1 for D (6 bases). Per germline, CDR1 MNHEY and CDR2 SMNVEV (reference sequence). V lost 2 bases to trimming and J lost 2 bases, with 7 bases between them. The CDR3 consists of 13 residues. CDR3 loop: CASSLAGAYEQYF. The DNA for the CDR3 is TGTGCCAGCAGTTTAGCAGGGGCCTACGAGCAGTACTTC.